In this sample, the clone carrying this TCR beta chain turned up once. This sample was included in a study of blood T cell repertoires in COVID-19. This CDR3 comprises 16 residues. Germline trimming cut 1 base from V and 10 bases from J; bases unmatched to any gene: 12. Per germline, CDR1 SGHVS and CDR2 FQNEAQ. Sequenced by immunoSEQ multiplex PCR; TCRdb stores in-frame clones only, minus some. Of some 110,000 clones listed, about 64% are singletons. The source is a human donor with acute or convalescent COVID-19. The donor label of this sample is uncertain. This chain joins TRBV7-8 and TRBJ2-1; 8 positions agree with TRBD2. Sample: peripheral blood. The chain's CDR3 is CASSLGLSGVMGEQFF. CDR3 sequence (DNA): TGTGCCAGCAGCTTAGGTCTTAGCGGGGTTATGGGGGAGCAGTTCTTC.